This TCR beta chain was captured by sequencing in a study of cytomegalovirus exposure and HLA in healthy donors. Findings and caveats of the study: Prediction of most subjects' HLA-A and HLA-B alleles by TCR beta sequences was reportedly accurate. Common viral pathogens seemed to be connected with several of the most significant clusters, according to a later analysis.

CDR3 length: 16 amino acids. V lost 1 base, J lost 1 base, and 4 bases stayed unmatched. The germline CDR1 and CDR2 sequences are SEHNR and FQNEAQ (reference sequence). Concerning this clone: Its antigen is undetermined.

60 Vbeta and 13 Jbeta primers were used in PCR. Assay: immunoSEQ multiplex PCR; the TCRdb copy retains only in-frame clones and omits some. There are around 120,000 clones in the sample; about three quarters occur only once, and 2.5% to 3.5% lies in the top ten. V gene TRBV7-9 combines with J gene TRBJ2-7; 10 nucleotides line up with TRBD2. Material for sequencing was PBMCs. This clonotype originated in a woman between 35 and 50 years old in good health and CMV-seropositive. The CDR3, as DNA: TGTGCCAGCAGCTTAGATCTAGCGGGGGTGTCCTACGAGCAGTACTTC. It encodes CASSLDLAGVSYEQYF.